The T cell receptor beta chain described here comes from a study of T cell responses to AZD1222 COVID-19 vaccine. Findings and limits, study-wide: Unmutated variant regions are reportedly the target of nearly half of TCRs that are spike-specific. No repertoire was sampled before or during the peak T cell response, only after it.

Per germline, CDR1 ENHRY and CDR2 SYGVKD. The CDR3 loop spans 17 amino acids. Between the trimmed V and J ends, which lost 0 bases and 6 bases, there was a span of 20 bases. Of note for this clone: Its target is not known.

The assay was immunoSEQ multiplex PCR, and TCRdb's table has in-frame clones only and misses some. The sample has about 100,000 clones, around nine tenths seen once. Material: peripheral blood, obtained on day 0 of AZD1222 vaccination. The J gene is TRBJ1-2, the V gene TRBV10-3; the D gene is possibly TRBD1 (5 bases). This TCR was recovered from an adult in good health. Here the CDR3 DNA reads TGTGCCATCAGTGAGTCGTGGAGTGTCCAAAGGGGCGATGGCTACACCTTC. Amino acid sequence: CAISESWSVQRGDGYTF.